This T cell receptor (beta chain) is from a study of control samples from healthy donors and cancer patients. Germline assignment: CDR1 SEHNR and CDR2 FQNEAQ (reference sequence). This CDR3 spans 13 amino acids. V was cut by 5 bases and J by 10 bases, with 12 bases left in between. Clones were read by immunoSEQ multiplex PCR, and TCRdb kept only the in-frame ones, dropping some. The data hold 110,000 to 150,000 clones, with roughly nine tenths observed a single time. Source material: blood. The chain links TRBV7-9 to TRBJ1-6; D is possibly TRBD1 (5 bases). The source is a woman in her 30s in good health. CDR3 DNA: TGTGCCAGCAGCACCCGGGACCGGTCACCCCTCCACTTT. Translating it yields CASSTRDRSPLHF.